What follows is one T cell receptor beta chain and its context. The sample is drawn from a study of blood T cell repertoires in COVID-19. Germline V gene data show CDR1 as MNHEY and CDR2 as SVGAGI. V was pared by 2 bases and J by 3 bases, with 10 bases between. CDR3 length equals 14 residues. Generated by immunoSEQ multiplex PCR, the TCRdb table keeps only in-frame clones and is missing some. The sample records 300,000 to 350,000 clones, over 90% being singletons. The chain is built from TRBV6-5 and TRBJ1-1, with a possible D match to TRBD1 (6 bases). Sequenced material: PBMCs or T cells enriched from blood (not recorded which). The source is a woman aged 25 to 39 who had been exposed to COVID-19. The CDR3 region is CASSYTGTYTEAFF. The CDR3 nucleotides read TGTGCCAGCAGTTACACAGGGACCTACACTGAAGCTTTCTTT.